This TCR beta chain comes out of a study of blood T cells in healthy people across ages. This CDR3 is built from 12 residues. V was trimmed by 8 bases and J by 11 bases, leaving 18 bases between them. Germline CDR1 reads LNHDA; CDR2 reads SQIVND (reference sequence). Primers used in a second PCR of roughly 6 to 12 cycles were a sample-barcoded 5' primer and a J-beta primer mix. TCRdb recomputed calls from the 5' RACE reads with MiXCR, one row per CDR3 protein. The table has approximately 1,000,000 distinct CDR3 sequences, under 40% seen once. This sequence originates from a man between 18 and 35 years old in good health. What was sequenced was blood. The chain recombines TRBV19 with TRBJ2-5; perhaps TRBD2 as D (5 bases). The CDR3 reads CASWERYNEQYF. CDR3 sequence (DNA): TGTGCCAGTTGGGAGCGATACAATGAGCAGTACTTC.